One and the same sample provided the 3 T cell receptor beta chains below, sequenced in a study of blood T cell repertoires in COVID-19. Some clones are missing from TCRdb's copy, which holds only in-frame ones; the method was immunoSEQ multiplex PCR. This sample has approximately 62,000 clones, with 65% to 85% found just once. The sequencing sample was made of peripheral blood. The receptors were sampled from a woman aged 45-60 years with active or convalescent COVID-19.

This clone was recorded a few times. The chain uses TRBV4-3 and TRBJ1-3; 11 bases line up with TRBD1. The CDR3 extends over 20 amino acids. Germline CDR1 is LGHNA and CDR2 is YSLEER. V lost 1 base and J lost 2; bases outside the gene matches: 13. Here the CDR3 DNA reads TGCGCCAGCAGCCAAGGGGTCGGGACAGGGGGACTAGTGGCTGGAAACACCATATATTTT. Its protein is CASSQGVGTGGLVAGNTIYF.

In DNA, the CDR3 is TGTGCCACCAGCCGCAACAGGGTAACTGAAGCTTTCTTT. Translated, it gives CATSRNRVTEAFF. This sequence joins TRBV15 and TRBJ1-1; D possibly corresponds to TRBD1 (6 bases). V was shortened by 5 bases and J by 5 bases, with 12 bases between the two germline ends. Germline lookup yields CDR1 LNHNV and CDR2 YYDKDF (reference sequence). The CDR3 consists of 13 residues.

The chain recombines TRBV13 with TRBJ1-5; weak D call: TRBD1 (6 bases). Trimming left V 2 bases short and J 2 bases short, with 16 bases between. Looked up from germline, CDR1 is PRHDT and CDR2 is FYEKMQ (reference sequence). This CDR3 is 17 amino acids long. The CDR3 loop reads CASSLRGGLQGNQPQHF. CDR3 in DNA: TGTGCCAGCAGCTTACGGGGGGGGCTTCAAGGCAATCAGCCCCAGCATTTT.